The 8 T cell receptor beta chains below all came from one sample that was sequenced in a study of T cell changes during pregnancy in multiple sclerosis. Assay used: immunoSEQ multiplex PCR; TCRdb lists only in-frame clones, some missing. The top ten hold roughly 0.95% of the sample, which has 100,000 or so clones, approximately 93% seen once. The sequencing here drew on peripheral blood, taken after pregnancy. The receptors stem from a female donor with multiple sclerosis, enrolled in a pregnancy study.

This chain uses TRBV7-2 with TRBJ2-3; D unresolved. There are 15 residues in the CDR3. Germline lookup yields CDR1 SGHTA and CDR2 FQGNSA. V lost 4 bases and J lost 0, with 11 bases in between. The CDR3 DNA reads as TGTGCCAGCAGCTATCAGACTTCTAGCACAGATACGCAGTATTTT. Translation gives CASSYQTSSTDTQYF.

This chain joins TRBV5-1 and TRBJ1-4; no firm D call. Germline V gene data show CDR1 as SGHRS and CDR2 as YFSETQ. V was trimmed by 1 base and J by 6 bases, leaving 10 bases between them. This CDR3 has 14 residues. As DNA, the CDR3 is TGCGCCAGCAGCTTGACACCCGGGGATGAAAAACTGTTTTTT. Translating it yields CASSLTPGDEKLFF.

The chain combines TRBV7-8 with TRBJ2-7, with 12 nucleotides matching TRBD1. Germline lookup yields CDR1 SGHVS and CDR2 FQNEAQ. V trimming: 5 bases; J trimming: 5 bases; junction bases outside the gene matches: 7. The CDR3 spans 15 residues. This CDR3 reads CASSKTGTGGHEQYF. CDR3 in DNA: TGTGCCAGCAGCAAAACCGGGACAGGGGGCCACGAGCAGTACTTC.

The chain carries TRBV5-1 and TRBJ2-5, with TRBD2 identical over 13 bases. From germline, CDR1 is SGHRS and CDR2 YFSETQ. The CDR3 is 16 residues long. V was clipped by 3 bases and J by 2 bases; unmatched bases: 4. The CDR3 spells CASSSGTSGDQETQYF. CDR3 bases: TGCGCCAGCAGCTCGGGGACTAGCGGGGATCAAGAGACCCAGTACTTC.

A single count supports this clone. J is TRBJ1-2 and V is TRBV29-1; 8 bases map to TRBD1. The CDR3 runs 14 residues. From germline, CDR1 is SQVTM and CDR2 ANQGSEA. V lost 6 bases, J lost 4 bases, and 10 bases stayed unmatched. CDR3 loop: CSVVPDRAGYGYTF. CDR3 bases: TGCAGCGTGGTACCGGACAGGGCAGGCTATGGCTACACCTTC.

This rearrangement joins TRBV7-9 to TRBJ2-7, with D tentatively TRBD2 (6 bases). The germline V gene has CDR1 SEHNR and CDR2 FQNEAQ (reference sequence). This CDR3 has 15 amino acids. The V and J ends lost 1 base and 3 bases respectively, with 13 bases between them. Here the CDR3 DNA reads TGTGCCAGCAGCTTAGTAGCGGAGGGCCTCTACGAGCAGTACTTC. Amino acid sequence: CASSLVAEGLYEQYF.

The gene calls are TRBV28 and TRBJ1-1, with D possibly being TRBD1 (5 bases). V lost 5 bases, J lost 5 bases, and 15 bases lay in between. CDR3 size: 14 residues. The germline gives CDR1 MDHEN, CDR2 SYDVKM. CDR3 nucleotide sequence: TGTGCCAGCAGTCTCGGGGGGGGGACTACTGAAGCTTTCTTT. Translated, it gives CASSLGGGTTEAFF.

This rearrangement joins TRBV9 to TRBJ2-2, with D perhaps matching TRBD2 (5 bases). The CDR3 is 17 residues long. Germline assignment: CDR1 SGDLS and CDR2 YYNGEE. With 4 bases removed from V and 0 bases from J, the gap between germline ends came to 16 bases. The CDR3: CASSRPREKTNTGELFF. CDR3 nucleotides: TGTGCCAGCAGCCGCCCACGGGAAAAGACGAACACCGGGGAGCTGTTTTTT.